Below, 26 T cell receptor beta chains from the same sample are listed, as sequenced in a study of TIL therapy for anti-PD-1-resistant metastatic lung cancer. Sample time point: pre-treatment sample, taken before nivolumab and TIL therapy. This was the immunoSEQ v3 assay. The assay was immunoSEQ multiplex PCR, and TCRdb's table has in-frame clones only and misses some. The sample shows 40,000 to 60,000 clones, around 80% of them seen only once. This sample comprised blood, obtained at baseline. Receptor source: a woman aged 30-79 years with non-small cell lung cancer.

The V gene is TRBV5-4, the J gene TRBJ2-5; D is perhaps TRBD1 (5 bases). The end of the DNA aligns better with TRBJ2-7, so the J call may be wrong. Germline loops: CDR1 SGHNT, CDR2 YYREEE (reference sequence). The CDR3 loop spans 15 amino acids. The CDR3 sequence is CASSPRQGSMDEQYF. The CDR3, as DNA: TGTGCCAGCAGCCCAAGGCAGGGCTCCATGGACGAGCAGTACTTC.

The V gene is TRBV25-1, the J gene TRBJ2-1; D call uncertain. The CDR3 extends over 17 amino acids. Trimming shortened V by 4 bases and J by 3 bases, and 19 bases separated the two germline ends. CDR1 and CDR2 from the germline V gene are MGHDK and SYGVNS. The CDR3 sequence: CASSGTQLDQSYNEQFF. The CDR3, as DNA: TGTGCCAGCAGTGGTACTCAGTTAGATCAGAGCTACAATGAGCAGTTCTTC.

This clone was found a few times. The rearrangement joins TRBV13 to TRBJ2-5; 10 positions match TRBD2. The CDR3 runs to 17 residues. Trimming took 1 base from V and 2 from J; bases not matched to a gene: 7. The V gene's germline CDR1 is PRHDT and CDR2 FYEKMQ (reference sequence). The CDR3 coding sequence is TGTGCCAGCAGCTTAGAGGCCATAGCGGGGGGTCAAGAGACCCAGTACTTC. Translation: CASSLEAIAGGQETQYF.

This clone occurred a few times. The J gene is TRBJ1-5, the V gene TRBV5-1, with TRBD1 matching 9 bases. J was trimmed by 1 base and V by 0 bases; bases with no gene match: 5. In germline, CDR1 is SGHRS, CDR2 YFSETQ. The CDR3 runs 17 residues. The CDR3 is CASSLGLTGGSNQPQHF. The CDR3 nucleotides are TGCGCCAGCAGCTTGGGGCTAACAGGGGGCAGCAATCAGCCCCAGCATTTT.

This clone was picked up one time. The CDR3 DNA reads TGTGCCAGCAAGGACAGCCCTGCGCCATATGGCTACACCTTC. It encodes CASKDSPAPYGYTF. This chain joins TRBV6-6 and TRBJ1-2, with a tentative D call TRBD1 (6 bases). CDR1 is MNHNY and CDR2 is SVGAGI in the germline V gene (reference sequence). Trimming shortened V by 7 bases and J by 5 bases, and 17 bases separated the two germline ends. The CDR3 covers 14 residues.

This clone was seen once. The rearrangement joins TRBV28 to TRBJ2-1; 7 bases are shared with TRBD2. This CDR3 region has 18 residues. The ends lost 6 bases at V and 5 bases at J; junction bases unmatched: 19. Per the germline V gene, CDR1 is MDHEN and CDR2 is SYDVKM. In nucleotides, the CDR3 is TGTGCCAGCAGGGTGACTAGCTGGAGGGTGGGTGTGGACAATGAGCAGTTCTTC. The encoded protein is CASRVTSWRVGVDNEQFF.

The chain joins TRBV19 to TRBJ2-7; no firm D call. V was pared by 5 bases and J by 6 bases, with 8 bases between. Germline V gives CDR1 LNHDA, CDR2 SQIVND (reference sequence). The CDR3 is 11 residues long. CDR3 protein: CASSFRREQYF. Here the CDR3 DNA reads TGTGCCAGTAGTTTTCGACGCGAGCAGTACTTC. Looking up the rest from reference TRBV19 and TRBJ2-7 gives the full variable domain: DGGITQSPKYLFRKEGQNVTLSCEQNLNHDAMYWYRQDPGQGLRLIYYSQIVNDFQKGDIAEGYSVSREKKESFPLTVTSAQKNPTAFYLCASSFRREQYFGPGTRLTVT.

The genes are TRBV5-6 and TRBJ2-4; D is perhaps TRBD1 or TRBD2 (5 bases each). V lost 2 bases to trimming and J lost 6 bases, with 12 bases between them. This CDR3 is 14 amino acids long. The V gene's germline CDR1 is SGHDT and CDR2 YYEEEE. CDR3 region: CASSFQLGVNIQYF. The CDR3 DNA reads TGTGCCAGCAGCTTCCAACTAGGGGTAAACATTCAGTACTTC.

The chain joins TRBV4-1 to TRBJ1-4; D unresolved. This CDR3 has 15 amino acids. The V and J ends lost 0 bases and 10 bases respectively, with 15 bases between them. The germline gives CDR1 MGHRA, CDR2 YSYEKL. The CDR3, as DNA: TGCGCCAGCAGCCAAGATCTAGAGCGCCGTGGAAAACTGTTTTTT. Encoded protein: CASSQDLERRGKLFF.

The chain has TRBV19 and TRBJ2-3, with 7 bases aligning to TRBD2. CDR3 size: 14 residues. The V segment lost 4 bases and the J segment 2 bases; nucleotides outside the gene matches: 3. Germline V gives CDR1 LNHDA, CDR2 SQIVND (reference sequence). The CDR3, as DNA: TGTGCCAGTAGTAACTGGGACTACACAGATACGCAGTATTTT. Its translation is CASSNWDYTDTQYF.

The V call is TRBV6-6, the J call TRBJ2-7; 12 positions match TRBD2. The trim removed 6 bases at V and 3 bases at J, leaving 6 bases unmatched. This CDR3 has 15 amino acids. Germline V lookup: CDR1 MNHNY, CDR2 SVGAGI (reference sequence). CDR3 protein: CASRLTSGGFYEQYF. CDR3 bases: TGTGCCAGCAGGCTGACTAGCGGGGGCTTCTACGAGCAGTACTTC.

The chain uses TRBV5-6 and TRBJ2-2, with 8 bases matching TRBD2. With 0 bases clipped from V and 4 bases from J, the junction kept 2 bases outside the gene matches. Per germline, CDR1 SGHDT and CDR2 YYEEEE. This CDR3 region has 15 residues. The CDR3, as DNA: TGTGCCAGCAGCTTGGGGACTAGCCTCACCGGGGAGCTGTTTTTT. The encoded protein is CASSLGTSLTGELFF.

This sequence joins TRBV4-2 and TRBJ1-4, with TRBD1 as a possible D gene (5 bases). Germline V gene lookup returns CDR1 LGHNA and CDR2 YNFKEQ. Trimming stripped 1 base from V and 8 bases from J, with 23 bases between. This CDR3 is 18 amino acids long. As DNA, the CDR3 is TGTGCCAGCAGCCAAGGGGCCCTTGGGGGGGGGTCTTTAGAAAAACTGTTTTTT. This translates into CASSQGALGGGSLEKLFF.

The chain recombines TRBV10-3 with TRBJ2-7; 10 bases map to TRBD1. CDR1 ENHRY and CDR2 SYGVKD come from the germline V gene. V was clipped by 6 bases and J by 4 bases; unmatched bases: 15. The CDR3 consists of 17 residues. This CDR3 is CAISTPMGGQGRYEQYF. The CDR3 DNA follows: TGTGCCATCAGCACTCCAATGGGGGGACAGGGGCGATACGAGCAGTACTTC.

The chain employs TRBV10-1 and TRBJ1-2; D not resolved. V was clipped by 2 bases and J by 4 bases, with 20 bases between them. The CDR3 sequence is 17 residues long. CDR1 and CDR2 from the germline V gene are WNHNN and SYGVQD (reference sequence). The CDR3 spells CASSELWTRPNSYGYTF. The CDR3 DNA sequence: TGCGCCAGCAGTGAGCTCTGGACCAGACCAAACTCCTATGGCTACACCTTC.

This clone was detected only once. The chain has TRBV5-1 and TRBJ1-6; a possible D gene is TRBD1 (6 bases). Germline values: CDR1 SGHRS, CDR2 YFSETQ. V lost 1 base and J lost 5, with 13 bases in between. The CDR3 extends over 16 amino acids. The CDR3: CASSLTAGANNSPLHF. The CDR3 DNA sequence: TGCGCCAGCAGCTTGACGGCAGGGGCTAATAATTCACCCCTCCACTTT.

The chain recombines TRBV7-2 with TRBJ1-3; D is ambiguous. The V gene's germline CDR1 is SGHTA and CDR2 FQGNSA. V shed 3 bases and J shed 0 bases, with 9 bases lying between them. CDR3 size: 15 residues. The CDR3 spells CASSLGPDSGNTIYF. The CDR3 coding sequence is TGTGCCAGCAGCTTGGGTCCAGACTCTGGAAACACCATATATTTT.

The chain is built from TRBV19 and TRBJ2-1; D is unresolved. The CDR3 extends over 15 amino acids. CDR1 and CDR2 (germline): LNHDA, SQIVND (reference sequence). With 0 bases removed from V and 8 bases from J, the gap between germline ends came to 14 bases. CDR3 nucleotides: TGTGCCAGTAGTATAGATCCCCTGGGTAGATATGAGCAGTTCTTC. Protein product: CASSIDPLGRYEQFF.

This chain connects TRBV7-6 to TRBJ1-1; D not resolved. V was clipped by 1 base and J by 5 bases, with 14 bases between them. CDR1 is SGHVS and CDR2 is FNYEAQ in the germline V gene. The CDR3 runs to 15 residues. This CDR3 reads CASSLEPGSGTEAFF. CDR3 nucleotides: TGTGCCAGCAGCTTAGAACCGGGCTCAGGAACTGAAGCTTTCTTT.

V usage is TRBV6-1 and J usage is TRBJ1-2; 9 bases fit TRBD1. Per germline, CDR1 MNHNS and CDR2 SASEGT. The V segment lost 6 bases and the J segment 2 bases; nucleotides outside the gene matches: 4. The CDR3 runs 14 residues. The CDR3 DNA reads TGTGCCAGCAGCGGGACAGGGTCAAACTATGGCTACACCTTC. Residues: CASSGTGSNYGYTF.

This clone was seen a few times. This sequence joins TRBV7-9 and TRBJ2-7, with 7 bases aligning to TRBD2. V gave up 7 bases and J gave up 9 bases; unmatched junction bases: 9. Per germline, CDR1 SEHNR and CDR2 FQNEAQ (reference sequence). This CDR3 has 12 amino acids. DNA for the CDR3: TGTGCCAGCAATAGGCAGGGCGGGGGGCAGTACTTC. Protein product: CASNRQGGGQYF.

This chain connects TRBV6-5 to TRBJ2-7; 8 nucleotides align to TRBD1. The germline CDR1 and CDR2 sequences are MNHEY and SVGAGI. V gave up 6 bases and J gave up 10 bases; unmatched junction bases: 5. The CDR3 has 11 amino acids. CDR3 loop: CASRDDRGQYF. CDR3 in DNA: TGTGCCAGCAGGGACGACAGGGGCCAGTACTTC.

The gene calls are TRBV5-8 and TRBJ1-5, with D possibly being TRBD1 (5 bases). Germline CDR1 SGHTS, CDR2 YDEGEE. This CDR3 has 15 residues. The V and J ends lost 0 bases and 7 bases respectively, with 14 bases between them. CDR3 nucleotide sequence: TGTGCCAGCAGCTTGGATGCGTGGGGGTTACAGCCCCAGCATTTT. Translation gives CASSLDAWGLQPQHF.

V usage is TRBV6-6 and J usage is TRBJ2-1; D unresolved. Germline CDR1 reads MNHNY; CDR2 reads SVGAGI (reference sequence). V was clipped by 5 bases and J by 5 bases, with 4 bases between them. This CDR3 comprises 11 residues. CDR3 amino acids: CASSGNNEQFF. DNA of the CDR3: TGTGCCAGCAGTGGTAACAATGAGCAGTTCTTC.

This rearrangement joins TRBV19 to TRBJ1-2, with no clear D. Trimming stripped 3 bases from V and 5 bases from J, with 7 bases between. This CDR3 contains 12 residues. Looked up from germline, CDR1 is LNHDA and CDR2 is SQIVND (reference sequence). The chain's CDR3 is CASSMTEYGYTF. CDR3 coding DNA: TGTGCCAGTAGTATGACTGAATATGGCTACACCTTC.

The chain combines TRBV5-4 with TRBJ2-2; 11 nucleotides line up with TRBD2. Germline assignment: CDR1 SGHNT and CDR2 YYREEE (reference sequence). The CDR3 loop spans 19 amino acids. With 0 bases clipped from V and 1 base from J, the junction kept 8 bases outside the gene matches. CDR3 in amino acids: CASSLALAGGAGNTGELFF. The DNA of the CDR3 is TGTGCCAGCAGCTTGGCCCTAGCGGGAGGAGCCGGGAACACCGGGGAGCTGTTTTTT.